This T cell receptor beta chain is from a study of PD-L1 blockade in urothelial cancer. Across the study: Before enrollment, 0 to 3 chemotherapy regimens had been given to patients.

Method: immunoSEQ multiplex PCR; TCRdb's copy keeps in-frame clones and lacks some. This table has 15,000 or so clones, roughly 90% appearing once. Regarding the study as a whole: A pretreatment blood TCR clonality that fell below the median predicted better progression-free and overall survival.

Turning to this clone: As yet, its antigen is unknown.

From germline, CDR1 is MDHEN and CDR2 SYDVKM. The CDR3 runs 14 residues. Trimming stripped 6 bases from V and 7 bases from J, with 16 bases between. The chain couples TRBV28 to TRBJ1-5; D call uncertain. This TCR derives from a man between 65 and 79 years old with urothelial cancer. Sequencing used PBMCs, obtained around atezolizumab (anti-PD-L1) treatment. CDR3 loop: CASSPWQVDQPQHF. The CDR3 DNA is TGTGCCAGCAGCCCTTGGCAGGTTGACCAGCCCCAGCATTTT.